Presented here are 8 T cell receptor beta chains from one specimen sequenced in a study of T cells in tuberculosis. After thawing and overnight rest, PBMC were stained with GMM-loaded CD1B tetramer, viability dye and anti-CD3 for sorting. The lipid loaded on the CD1B tetramers was C32 glucose monomycolate from Rhodococcus equi. Generated by immunoSEQ multiplex PCR, the TCRdb table keeps only in-frame clones and is missing some. The profile shows 85,000 to 100,000 clones, about nine tenths of them singletons. Sequencing was carried out using CD1b-GMM tetramer-negative cells sorted from PBMCs. The receptors were sampled from an adult woman with latent tuberculosis.

This chain joins TRBV28 and TRBJ1-6; D might be TRBD1 (5 bases). Trimming cost V 2 bases and J 9 bases, with 14 bases left between them. Germline V lookup: CDR1 MDHEN, CDR2 SYDVKM. This CDR3 region has 15 residues. CDR3: CASSLNQGMSSPLHF. In DNA, the CDR3 is TGTGCCAGCAGTTTAAATCAGGGTATGAGTTCACCCCTCCACTTT.

The V gene is TRBV5-1, the J gene TRBJ1-5; possibly TRBD1 for D (6 bases). Trimming cost V 0 bases and J 0 bases, with 16 bases left between them. Per the germline V gene, CDR1 is SGHRS and CDR2 is YFSETQ. The length of the CDR3 is 18 residues. CDR3 loop: CASSLGAQGDYSNQPQHF. CDR3 nucleotides: TGCGCCAGCAGCTTGGGGGCACAGGGCGATTATAGCAATCAGCCCCAGCATTTT.

In its sample, this clone was seen once. The rearrangement uses TRBV5-1 and TRBJ1-6, with 12 bases matching TRBD1. The CDR3 length is 16 residues. Looked up from germline, CDR1 is SGHRS and CDR2 is YFSETQ. Trimming removed 4 bases from V and 8 bases from J; junction bases left unmatched: 7. CDR3 coding DNA: TGCGCCAGCAGCCGGGACAGGGGGCGGGGGTATTCACCCCTCCACTTT. Encoded protein: CASSRDRGRGYSPLHF.

The chain carries TRBV30 and TRBJ2-2, with 9 bases that match TRBD1. The CDR3 consists of 16 residues. CDR1 and CDR2 from the germline V gene are GTSNPN and SVGIG (reference sequence). Trimming took 2 bases from V and 0 from J; bases not matched to a gene: 4. The CDR3 here is CAWSLGQGSNTGELFF. CDR3 bases: TGTGCCTGGAGTCTGGGACAGGGATCGAACACCGGGGAGCTGTTTTTT.

This chain joins TRBV19 and TRBJ1-1; D is undetermined. The CDR3 sequence is 13 residues long. V was pared by 7 bases and J by 0 bases, with 9 bases between. CDR1 is LNHDA and CDR2 is SQIVND in the germline V gene (reference sequence). Here the CDR3 DNA reads TGTGCCAGTACCGGGGTATTGAACACTGAAGCTTTCTTT. Protein sequence: CASTGVLNTEAFF.

This chain uses TRBV27 with TRBJ1-1, with D maybe TRBD1 (6 bases). CDR3 length equals 14 residues. Germline lookup yields CDR1 MNHEY and CDR2 SMNVEV (reference sequence). V was clipped by 8 bases and J by 4 bases, with 17 bases between them. The CDR3 sequence is CASHFRGGRTEAFF. In DNA, the CDR3 is TGTGCCAGCCACTTCCGTGGGGGCCGCACTGAAGCTTTCTTT.

About this clone itself: The sample carries other DNA sequences with the same CDR3. V gene TRBV2 combines with J gene TRBJ1-5, with a weak D call TRBD1 (5 bases). The ends were cut back, 1 base at V and 6 bases at J, with 10 bases in the middle. This CDR3 has 14 residues. Germline CDR1 and CDR2: SNHLY and FYNNEI. The CDR3 DNA sequence: TGTGCCAGCAGTGAAGGTCAGGGAACTCAGCCCCAGCATTTT. As protein: CASSEGQGTQPQHF.

The rearrangement joins TRBV19 to TRBJ2-3, with 12 bases matching TRBD2. This CDR3 region has 17 residues. Germline CDR1 and CDR2: LNHDA and SQIVND (reference sequence). V was clipped by 3 bases and J by 2 bases; unmatched bases: 6. The CDR3 nucleotides are TGTGCCAGTAGTATCCTAGCGGGGGGGATAGTCACAGATACGCAGTATTTT. Protein sequence: CASSILAGGIVTDTQYF.